Here is one T cell receptor (beta chain) with its context. Antigen: not known. The same CDR3 arises from other DNA sequences in this sample as well. Every donor was a Caucasian adult from Nashville, Tennessee. This sample is part of a study of shared clonotypes between healthy human individuals. V gave up 1 base and J gave up 1 base; unmatched junction bases: 0. Germline assignment: CDR1 MGHRA and CDR2 YSYEKL. The CDR3 runs 15 residues. The study's findings and limits: Clonotype sharing among donors likely depends on sequencing depth. Naive CD4 clonotypes overlapped across a handful of donors at roughly 5%.

Investigators spread the genomic DNA of each subset evenly over several immunoSEQ plates. The repertoire was sequenced with immunoSEQ multiplex PCR; TCRdb's copy has only in-frame clones and lacks some. The repertoire holds 550,000 to 850,000 clones, with approximately 77% as singletons. The source is a woman younger than 45 in good health. V usage is TRBV4-1 and J usage is TRBJ2-7; the match to TRBD2 covers 11 bases. The source material was memory CD4+ T cells sorted from blood. The subset: CD45RA-negative fraction. In nucleotides, the CDR3 is TGCGCCAGCAGCCAAGGACTAGCGGGGTCCTACGAGCAGTACTTC. It is translated as CASSQGLAGSYEQYF.